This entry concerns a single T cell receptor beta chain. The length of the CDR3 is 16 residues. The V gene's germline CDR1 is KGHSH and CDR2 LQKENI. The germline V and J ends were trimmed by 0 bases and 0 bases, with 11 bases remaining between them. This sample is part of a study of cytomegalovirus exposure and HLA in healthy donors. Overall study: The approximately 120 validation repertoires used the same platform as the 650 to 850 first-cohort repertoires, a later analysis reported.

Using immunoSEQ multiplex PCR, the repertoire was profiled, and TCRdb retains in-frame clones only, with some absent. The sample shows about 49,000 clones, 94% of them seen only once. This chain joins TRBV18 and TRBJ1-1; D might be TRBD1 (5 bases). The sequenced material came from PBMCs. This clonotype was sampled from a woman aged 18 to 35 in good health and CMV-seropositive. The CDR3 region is CASSPPSGKMNTEAFF. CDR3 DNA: TGTGCCAGCTCACCACCATCAGGGAAGATGAACACTGAAGCTTTCTTT.